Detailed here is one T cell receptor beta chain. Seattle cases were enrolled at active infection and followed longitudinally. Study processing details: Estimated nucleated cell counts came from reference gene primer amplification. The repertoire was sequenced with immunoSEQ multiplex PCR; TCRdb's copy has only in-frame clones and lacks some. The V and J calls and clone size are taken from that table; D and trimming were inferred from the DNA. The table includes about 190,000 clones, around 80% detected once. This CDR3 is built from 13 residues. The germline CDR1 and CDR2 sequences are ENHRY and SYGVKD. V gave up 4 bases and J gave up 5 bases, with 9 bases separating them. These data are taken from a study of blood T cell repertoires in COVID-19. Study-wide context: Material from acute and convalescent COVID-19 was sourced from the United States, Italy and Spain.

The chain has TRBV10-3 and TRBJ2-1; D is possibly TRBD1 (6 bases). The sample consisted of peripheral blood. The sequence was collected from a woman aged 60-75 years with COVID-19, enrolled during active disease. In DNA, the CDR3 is TGTGCCATCAGTGGGGGGCCTAACAATGAGCAGTTCTTC. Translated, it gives CAISGGPNNEQFF.